These 10 T cell receptor beta chains were sequenced from one sample in a study of blood T cell repertoires in COVID-19. Profiling relied on immunoSEQ multiplex PCR, and the TCRdb table lists in-frame clones only, not all of them. Here the sample spans 45,000 to 65,000 clones, 90% to 95% being singletons. The sample consisted of peripheral blood. The source of these receptors is a man aged 45-65 years with acute or convalescent COVID-19.

This clone was counted once. The chain has TRBV20-1 and TRBJ2-7, with 8 bases fitting TRBD2. The CDR3 sequence is 11 residues long. V shed 6 bases, J shed 11 bases, and the junction held 9 bases outside the gene matches. Germline V gives CDR1 DFQATT, CDR2 SNEGSKA (reference sequence). CDR3 nucleotide sequence: TGCAGTGCGGCCCGGACTAGCAGGGAGTACTTC. Amino acid sequence: CSAARTSREYF.

The J gene is TRBJ1-4, the V gene TRBV5-5, with D possibly matching TRBD1 (5 bases). Germline V gives CDR1 SGHKS, CDR2 YYEKEE (reference sequence). CDR3 size: 16 residues. V was pared by 3 bases and J by 5 bases, with 17 bases between. DNA of the CDR3: TGTGCCAGCAGCTACCCCTTCGGGGCGGGGAATGAAAAACTGTTTTTT. As protein: CASSYPFGAGNEKLFF.

The gene calls are TRBV6-5 and TRBJ1-4; possible D gene TRBD1, 6 bases. Trimming left V 5 bases short and J 10 bases short, with 17 bases between. CDR3 size: 14 residues. Germline CDR1 is MNHEY and CDR2 is SVGAGI. Here the CDR3 DNA reads TGTGCCAGCAGTAACGCCAGGGGTGAACGAAAACTGTTTTTT. Its translation is CASSNARGERKLFF.

The chain is built from TRBV7-2 and TRBJ2-7; maybe TRBD1 (6 bases). Trimming took 0 bases from V and 3 from J, leaving 12 bases between them. The CDR3 has 15 amino acids. CDR1 and CDR2 from the germline V gene are SGHTA and FQGNSA. CDR3 loop: CASSLASGGGYEQYF. Written as DNA, the CDR3 is TGTGCCAGCAGCTTAGCATCTGGGGGCGGCTACGAGCAGTACTTC.

The rearrangement links TRBV10-1 to TRBJ2-1, with D possibly TRBD2 on 6 matching bases. The CDR3 is made up of 15 amino acids. Per the germline V gene, CDR1 is WNHNN and CDR2 is SYGVQD (reference sequence). The V end lost 3 bases, the J end lost 3 bases, and 12 bases lay between the germline ends. In DNA, the CDR3 is TGCGCCAGCAGTGATGGCGGGACTGGCTACAATGAGCAGTTCTTC. Its protein is CASSDGGTGYNEQFF.

This clone appeared a few times. The V and J genes are TRBV5-1 and TRBJ2-7, with 15 bases identical to TRBD2. Losses at the gene ends were 4 bases for V and 4 bases for J; bases not matched to a gene: 0. The CDR3 covers 14 residues. Per germline, CDR1 SGHRS and CDR2 YFSETQ. The chain's CDR3 is CASSGTSGRYEQYF. In nucleotides, the CDR3 is TGCGCCAGCAGCGGGACTAGCGGGAGGTACGAGCAGTACTTC.

The chain links TRBV5-4 to TRBJ2-3; TRBD2 aligns across 9 bases. The junction had 5 bases not matched to a gene; V was cut back by 5 bases and J by 4 bases. Germline assignment: CDR1 SGHNT and CDR2 YYREEE (reference sequence). The CDR3 contains 14 residues. The CDR3 bases are TGTGCCAGCAGGATTTTAGCGGGAGCAGATACGCAGTATTTT. Translation: CASRILAGADTQYF.

The sample holds a few counts of this clone. The genes are TRBV24-1 and TRBJ2-1; 7 bases line up with TRBD2. The V gene end was trimmed by 7 bases and the J gene end by 0 bases; junction bases not matched to a gene: 8. The CDR3 totals 16 residues. Germline V gene data show CDR1 as KGHDR and CDR2 as SFDVKD. CDR3 nucleotide sequence: TGTGCCACCAGCGGACTAGATATGAGCTCCTACAATGAGCAGTTCTTC. Its protein is CATSGLDMSSYNEQFF.

The rearrangement uses TRBV19 and TRBJ1-1; D might be TRBD1 (5 bases). Germline V gene sequence: CDR1 LNHDA, CDR2 SQIVND (reference sequence). The CDR3 contains 14 residues. V dropped 5 bases and J dropped 0 bases, with 10 bases sitting between them. The CDR3 sequence: CASSPQDLNTEAFF. CDR3 nucleotide sequence: TGTGCCAGTAGTCCACAGGATTTGAACACTGAAGCTTTCTTT. Complete variable domain (other parts from reference TRBV19 and TRBJ1-1): DGGITQSPKYLFRKEGQNVTLSCEQNLNHDAMYWYRQDPGQGLRLIYYSQIVNDFQKGDIAEGYSVSREKKESFPLTVTSAQKNPTAFYLCASSPQDLNTEAFFGQGTRLTVV.

V gene TRBV29-1 combines with J gene TRBJ1-1; TRBD1 agrees at 10 bases. With V trimmed by 6 bases and J by 1 base, 8 bases remained unmatched. Germline CDR1 reads SQVTM; CDR2 reads ANQGSEA. The CDR3 length is 15 residues. This chain's CDR3 is CSVPWTGGENTEAFF. Here the CDR3 DNA reads TGCAGCGTCCCCTGGACAGGGGGTGAGAACACTGAAGCTTTCTTT.